Included here is one TCR beta chain sequence, with context. Its specificity is not known. TCRdb processed the 5' RACE reads anew with MiXCR; each CDR3 protein has one entry. The data contain about 750,000 distinct CDR3 sequences, around 20% of them singletons. The data originate from a study of CD8 T cells in ankylosing spondylitis. Study-level points and caveats: The study identified a TCR beta motif of several highly homologous variants that appeared characteristic of ankylosing spondylitis blood.

The CDR3 has 14 amino acids. Between the trimmed V and J ends, which lost 4 bases and 3 bases, there was a span of 13 bases. Looked up from germline, CDR1 is SGHKS and CDR2 is YYEKEE (reference sequence). The J gene is TRBJ1-2, the V gene TRBV5-5, with D possibly being TRBD1 (6 bases). Sequenced: blood, either unsorted or a sorted T cell fraction (not recorded which). This clonotype was sampled from a male donor with ankylosing spondylitis. The DNA for the CDR3 is TGTGCCAGCAGCGGCACCCACAGGGACTATGGCTACACCTTC. Its protein is CASSGTHRDYGYTF.